This record covers a single T cell receptor (beta chain). The CDR3 sequence is 14 residues long. CDR1 and CDR2 from the germline V gene are SGDLS and YYNGEE. V was shortened by 0 bases and J by 7 bases, with 10 bases between the two germline ends. This sample was included in a study of blood T cell repertoires in COVID-19. Study-wide background: Samples representing acute and convalescent COVID-19 were sourced from the United States, Italy and Spain. T cells, B-cell-depleted T cells, or PBMCs supplied cDNA or gDNA.

In the study's own analysis: Nucleated cell number was recorded as an estimate derived from reference gene primer amplification. Produced via immunoSEQ multiplex PCR; TCRdb's table is partial and in-frame only. The D gene and trimming were derived from the DNA, and the V and J assignments and clone size from that table. The profile covers tens of thousands of clones, with about 90% appearing a single time and roughly 2.3% taken by the ten largest. Material: peripheral blood. The receptor was derived from a human donor in a cohort sampled during active COVID-19. V and J are TRBV9 and TRBJ1-4; D ambiguous. CDR3 residues: CASSVGTGSEKLFF. CDR3 bases: TGTGCCAGCAGCGTAGGTACGGGTTCTGAAAAACTGTTTTTT. Filled out from reference TRBV9 and TRBJ1-4, the complete variable domain reads DSGVTQTPKHLITATGQRVTLRCSPRSGDLSVYWYQQSLDQGLQFLIQYYNGEERAKGNILERFSAQQFPDLHSELNLSSLELGDSALYFCASSVGTGSEKLFFGSGTQLSVL.